This TCR beta chain was found in a study of blood T cell repertoires in COVID-19. Looking at the study overall: T cells, B-cell-depleted T cells, or PBMCs provided the cDNA or gDNA that served as material.

Trimming cost V 0 bases and J 3 bases, with 9 bases left between them. This CDR3 contains 14 residues. Looked up from germline, CDR1 is SGHRS and CDR2 is YFSETQ. Authors' processing steps: Quantification of nucleated cells was approximated via reference gene primer amplification. Assay used: immunoSEQ multiplex PCR; TCRdb lists only in-frame clones, some missing. The D gene and trimming were derived from the DNA, and the V and J assignments and clone size from that table. The sample consists of roughly 320,000 clones, roughly 90% of them appearing once. V and J are TRBV5-1 and TRBJ1-2, with D perhaps matching TRBD1 (6 bases). The sequence was collected from a woman aged 30 to 39 with COVID-19, enrolled during active disease. Material for sequencing was peripheral blood. The CDR3: CASSLGQADYGYTF. The DNA of the CDR3 is TGCGCCAGCAGCTTGGGACAGGCGGACTATGGCTACACCTTC.